The 2 T cell receptor beta chains below come from one sample, sequenced in a study of cytomegalovirus exposure and HLA in healthy donors. The PCR employed 60 Vbeta primers together with 13 Jbeta primers. The method was immunoSEQ multiplex PCR; TCRdb's version includes in-frame clones alone and lacks a portion of them. The repertoire consists of 25,000 to 40,000 clones, with 65% occurring once and the leading ten covering about a fifth. Sequencing was performed on PBMCs. These receptors were obtained from a man aged 50 to 59 in good health and CMV-seropositive.

This clone occurred a few times. The rearrangement links TRBV13 to TRBJ2-5; possible D gene TRBD1, 6 bases. The V end lost 4 bases, the J end lost 3 bases, and 12 bases lay between the germline ends. CDR1 is PRHDT, CDR2 FYEKMQ, per germline (reference sequence). The CDR3 spans 14 residues. CDR3 bases: TGTGCCAGCAGCTCGACAGGAGACGAAGAGACCCAGTACTTC. Protein sequence: CASSSTGDEETQYF.

This chain links TRBV5-4 with TRBJ1-2, with a tentative D call TRBD1 (6 bases). V lost 3 bases to trimming and J lost 7 bases, with 22 bases between them. CDR1 SGHNT and CDR2 YYREEE come from the germline V gene (reference sequence). There are 16 residues in the CDR3. The CDR3 DNA sequence: TGTGCCAGCAGCTGGGGCCTGGACAGCATTTCTGGTGGCTACACCTTC. It encodes CASSWGLDSISGGYTF.